These T cell receptor beta chains were read from a single sample in a study of identical twins. Each CDR3 protein gets one entry after TCRdb re-called the 5' RACE reads with MiXCR. The sample yields more than 1.5 million distinct CDR3 sequences, about 30% seen once. Material: cord blood. The receptors derive from a newborn girl in good health. Both conserved end residues are part of each CDR3. Fields, in order: D gene, V gene, J gene, clone size, CDR3 DNA, CDR3 protein. The D gene is left open where the match is weak. Some rows have no size entry. The others give once, few or many, or a class for an expanded clone.

-,TRBV12-1,TRBJ2-1,few,TGTGCCAGCAGCCTTGACCTAGAGTTCGGACTAGCGGGGGGCAGTGAGCAGTTCTTC,CASSLDLEFGLAGGSEQFF
-,TRBV5-1,TRBJ1-6,few,TGCGCCAGCAGCTTGGGGGTTTTTAATTCACCCCTCCACTTT,CASSLGVFNSPLHF
TRBD1,TRBV19,TRBJ2-5,-,TGTGCCAGTAGTACCCACGGACAGGGGGCGTATGGAGAGACCCAGTACTTC,CASSTHGQGAYGETQYF
-,TRBV5-6,TRBJ1-1,-,TGTGCCAGCAGCTTGCCCGGGTTTGGCACTGAAGCTTTCTTT,CASSLPGFGTEAFF
-,TRBV12-3/TRBV12-4,TRBJ2-1,-,TGTGCCAGCATCCCGCCCCACGGAAGGCACAATGAGCAGTTCTTC,CASIPPHGRHNEQFF
TRBD2,TRBV7-8,TRBJ2-5,-,TGTGCCAGCAGCTTAGTGCGCTTACTAGCGGGAGACAATGAGCAGTACTTC,CASSLVRLLAGDNEQYF
TRBD2,TRBV20-1,TRBJ2-5,few,TGCAGTGCTAGGGCCCGCGGGAGTCCCTACAATGAGCAGTACTTC,CSARARGSPYNEQYF
-,TRBV20-1,TRBJ2-7,-,TGCAGTGGCCACCACTTGCCGGGCTCCTACGAGCAGTACTTC,CSGHHLPGSYEQYF
TRBD1,TRBV28,TRBJ2-4,-,TGTGCCAGCAGTTTGGGGGACAGGCCGTACAGCATTCAGTACTTC,CASSLGDRPYSIQYF
TRBD1,TRBV5-1,TRBJ1-4,few,TGCGCCAGCAGCTTGGATGGACAGGGAAGGAAGGAAAAACTGTTTTTT,CASSLDGQGRKEKLFF
TRBD1,TRBV5-1,TRBJ2-1,few,TGCGCCAGCAGCTTGGGAGGGGGCCCGACCTACAATGAGCAGTTCTTC,CASSLGGGPTYNEQFF
-,TRBV2,TRBJ2-3,-,TGTGCTCCCCTGGCAGAGCGCACAGATACGCAGTATTTT,CAPLAERTDTQYF
TRBD2,TRBV7-2,TRBJ2-1,-,TGTGCCAGCAGCTGGGGGACTAGCGGGGAAACCTACAATGAGCAGTTCTTC,CASSWGTSGETYNEQFF
TRBD1,TRBV15,TRBJ2-7,-,TGTGCCACCAGCAGAGCGACAGGGGACTACGAGCAGTACTTC,CATSRATGDYEQYF
-,TRBV20-1,TRBJ2-1,few,TGCAGTGCTATCTCTAGCATGGCCAACGATCTCGATGAGCAGTTCTTC,CSAISSMANDLDEQFF
-,TRBV20-1,TRBJ2-7,-,TGCAGTGCTAGAGATGGGGCAGGGAAACCCTACGAGCAGTACTTC,CSARDGAGKPYEQYF
TRBD2,TRBV27,TRBJ2-1,few,TGTGCCAGCAGCATCGGGACTAGCGGGACCAATGAGCAGTTCTTC,CASSIGTSGTNEQFF
TRBD2,TRBV7-2,TRBJ2-7,-,TGTGCCAGCAGCTTAGCGTGGACTAGCGGGGGGTACAATGAGCAGTACTTC,CASSLAWTSGGYNEQYF
TRBD2,TRBV28,TRBJ2-2,-,TGTGCCAGCAGTTTTCCGACTAGCGGGAGGGCCCGGGGCACCGGGGAGCTGTTTTTT,CASSFPTSGRARGTGELFF
TRBD2,TRBV28,TRBJ2-1,few,TGTGCCACGGGGGGACTAGCGGGAGGTCTTTGGAATGAGCAGTTCTTC,CATGGLAGGLWNEQFF
-,TRBV28,TRBJ2-3,-,TGTGCCAGCAGTTTATGGGGTCGCTGGGGCTTAAGCACAGATGCGCAGTATTTT,CASSLWGRWGLSTDAQYF
-,TRBV14,TRBJ2-7,many,TGTGCCAGCAGCCGGAATAACGAGCAGTACTTC,CASSRNNEQYF
-,TRBV29-1,TRBJ2-2,-,TGCAGCGCGGGACAAAAAACCGGGGAGCTGTTTTTT,CSAGQKTGELFF